This TCR beta chain comes out of a study of CXCR3-negative and CXCR3-positive naive CD8 T cells. Study-level results: Relative to memory CD8+ cells, whose diversity was much lower, both naive subsets had comparably high diversity. Whereas memory cells differed, naive CXCR3-negative and CXCR3-positive cells shared similar TRBV-TRBJ usage. Researchers report CXCR3 expression partially decreased after cryopreservation, with fresh PBMCs used in most assays.

Cells classed as naive CD8+ T cells were CD45RO-CCR7+CD27+CD95-. As for this clonotype: The antigen is not known.

The V gene's germline CDR1 is LGHNA and CDR2 YSLEER. This CDR3 region has 15 residues. The libraries of TRB cDNA were prepared using 5' RACE with UMI labels. From the 5' RACE reads, TCRdb lists one entry per CDR3 protein and no DNA. The sample data list some 4,000 distinct CDR3 sequences. The sample was naive CXCR3- CD8+ T cells from blood. Documented subset: CD45RO-CCR7+CD27+CD95- naive CD8+ T cells lacking CXCR3 (TNR3-). The clonotype comes from a human donor in good health. Some clones in this sample may be carry-over from other donors' samples. The chain links TRBV4-3 to TRBJ1-2. The CDR3 loop reads CASSQDFLAEDGYTF.